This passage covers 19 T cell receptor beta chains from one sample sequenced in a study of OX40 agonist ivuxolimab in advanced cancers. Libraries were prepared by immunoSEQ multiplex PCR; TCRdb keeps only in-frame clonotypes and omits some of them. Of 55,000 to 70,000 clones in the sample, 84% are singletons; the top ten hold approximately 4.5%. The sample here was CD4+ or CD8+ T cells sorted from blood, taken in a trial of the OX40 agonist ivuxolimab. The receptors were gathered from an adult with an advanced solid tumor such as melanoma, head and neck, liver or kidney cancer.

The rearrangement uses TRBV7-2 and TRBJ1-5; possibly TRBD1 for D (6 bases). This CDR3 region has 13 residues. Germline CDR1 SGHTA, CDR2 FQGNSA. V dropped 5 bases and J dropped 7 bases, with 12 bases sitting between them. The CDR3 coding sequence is TGTGCCAGCAGCGGACTGGGGGCGCAGCCCCAGCATTTT. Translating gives CASSGLGAQPQHF.

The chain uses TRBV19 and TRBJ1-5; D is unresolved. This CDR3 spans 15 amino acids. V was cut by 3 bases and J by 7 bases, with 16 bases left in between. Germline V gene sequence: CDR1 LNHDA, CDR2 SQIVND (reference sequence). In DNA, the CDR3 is TGTGCCAGTAGTATGGAAGGGTCTCCGGTCCAGCCCCAGCATTTT. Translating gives CASSMEGSPVQPQHF.

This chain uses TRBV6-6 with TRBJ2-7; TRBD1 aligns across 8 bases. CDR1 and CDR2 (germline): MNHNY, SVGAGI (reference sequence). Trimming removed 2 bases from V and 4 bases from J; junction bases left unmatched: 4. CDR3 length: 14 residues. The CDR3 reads CASSYGQGAYEQYF. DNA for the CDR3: TGTGCCAGCAGTTACGGCCAGGGGGCTTACGAGCAGTACTTC.

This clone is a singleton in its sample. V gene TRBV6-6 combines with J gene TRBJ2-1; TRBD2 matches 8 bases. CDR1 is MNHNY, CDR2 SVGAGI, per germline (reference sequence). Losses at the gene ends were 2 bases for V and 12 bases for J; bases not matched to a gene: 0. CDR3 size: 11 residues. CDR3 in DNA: TGTGCCAGCAGTTACGCGGGAGGGCAGTTCTTC. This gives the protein CASSYAGGQFF.

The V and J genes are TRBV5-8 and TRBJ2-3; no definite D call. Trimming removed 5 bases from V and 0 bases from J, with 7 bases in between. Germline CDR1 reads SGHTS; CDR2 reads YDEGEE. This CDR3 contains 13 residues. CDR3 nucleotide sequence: TGTGCCAGCAGAGGGCGGAGCACAGATACGCAGTATTTT. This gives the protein CASRGRSTDTQYF.

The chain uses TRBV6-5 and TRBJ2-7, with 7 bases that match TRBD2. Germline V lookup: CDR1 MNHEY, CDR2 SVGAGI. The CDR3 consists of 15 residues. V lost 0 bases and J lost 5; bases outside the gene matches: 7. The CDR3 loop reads CASSYSLALVHEQYF. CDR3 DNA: TGTGCCAGCAGTTACTCACTAGCGCTTGTCCACGAGCAGTACTTC.

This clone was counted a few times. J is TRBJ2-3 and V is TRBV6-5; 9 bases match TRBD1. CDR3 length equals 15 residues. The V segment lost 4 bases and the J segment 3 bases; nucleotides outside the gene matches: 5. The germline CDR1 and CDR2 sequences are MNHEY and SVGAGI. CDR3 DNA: TGTGCCAGCAGTTGGTCGGGACAGGGAACAGATACGCAGTATTTT. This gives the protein CASSWSGQGTDTQYF.

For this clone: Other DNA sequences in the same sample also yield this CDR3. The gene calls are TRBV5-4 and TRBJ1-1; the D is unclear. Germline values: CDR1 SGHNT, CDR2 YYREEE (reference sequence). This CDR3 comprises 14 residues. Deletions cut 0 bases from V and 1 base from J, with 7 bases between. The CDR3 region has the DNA TGTGCCAGCAGCTTGGGGGCCTCGAACACTGAAGCTTTCTTT. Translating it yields CASSLGASNTEAFF.

CDR3 in amino acids: CASSLVGDSGANVLTF. For the CDR3, the DNA is TGTGCCAGCAGCTTGGTCGGGGACTCTGGGGCCAACGTCCTGACTTTC. The chain employs TRBV5-4 and TRBJ2-6; a possible D gene is TRBD2 (5 bases). The V end lost 0 bases, the J end lost 0 bases, and 7 bases lay between the germline ends. The germline V gene has CDR1 SGHNT and CDR2 YYREEE (reference sequence). There are 16 residues in the CDR3.

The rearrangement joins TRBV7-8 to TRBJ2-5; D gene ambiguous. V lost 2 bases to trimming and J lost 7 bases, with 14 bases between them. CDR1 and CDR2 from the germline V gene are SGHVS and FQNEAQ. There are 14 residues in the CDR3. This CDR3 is CASSLPPPWGTQYF. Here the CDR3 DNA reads TGTGCCAGCAGCTTACCCCCCCCCTGGGGGACCCAGTACTTC.

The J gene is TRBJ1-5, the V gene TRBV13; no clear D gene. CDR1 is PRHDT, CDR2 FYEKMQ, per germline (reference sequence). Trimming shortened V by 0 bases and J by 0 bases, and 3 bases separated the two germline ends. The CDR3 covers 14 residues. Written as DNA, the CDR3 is TGTGCCAGCAGCTTAGGCCATAGCAATCAGCCCCAGCATTTT. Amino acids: CASSLGHSNQPQHF. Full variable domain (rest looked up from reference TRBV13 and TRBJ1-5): AAGVIQSPRHLIKEKRETATLKCYPIPRHDTVYWYQQGPGQDPQFLISFYEKMQSDKGSIPDRFSAQQFSDYHSELNMSSLELGDSALYFCASSLGHSNQPQHFGDGTRLSIL.

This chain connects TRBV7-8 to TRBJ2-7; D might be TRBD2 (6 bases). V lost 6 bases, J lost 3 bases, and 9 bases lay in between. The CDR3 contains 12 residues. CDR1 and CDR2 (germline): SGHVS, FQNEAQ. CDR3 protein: CASSSSVYEQYF. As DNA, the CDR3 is TGTGCCAGCAGTTCTAGCGTCTACGAGCAGTACTTC.

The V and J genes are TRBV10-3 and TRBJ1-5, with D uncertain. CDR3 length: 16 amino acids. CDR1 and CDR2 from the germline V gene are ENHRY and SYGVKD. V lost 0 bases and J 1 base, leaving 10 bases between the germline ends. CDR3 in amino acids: CAISESRGGSNQPQHF. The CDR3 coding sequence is TGTGCCATCAGTGAGTCGAGAGGTGGGAGCAATCAGCCCCAGCATTTT.

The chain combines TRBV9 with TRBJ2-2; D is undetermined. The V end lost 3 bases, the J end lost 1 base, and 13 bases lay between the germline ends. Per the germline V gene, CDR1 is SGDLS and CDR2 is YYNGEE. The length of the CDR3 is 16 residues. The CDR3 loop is CASSAQGRQNTGELFF. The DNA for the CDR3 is TGTGCCAGCAGCGCCCAAGGGCGGCAGAACACCGGGGAGCTGTTTTTT.

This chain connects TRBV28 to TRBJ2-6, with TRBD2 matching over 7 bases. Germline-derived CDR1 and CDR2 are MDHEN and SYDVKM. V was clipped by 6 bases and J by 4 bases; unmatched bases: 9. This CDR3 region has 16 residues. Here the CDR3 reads CASREGGDAGANVLTF. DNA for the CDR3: TGTGCCAGCAGAGAGGGAGGGGATGCCGGGGCCAACGTCCTGACTTTC.

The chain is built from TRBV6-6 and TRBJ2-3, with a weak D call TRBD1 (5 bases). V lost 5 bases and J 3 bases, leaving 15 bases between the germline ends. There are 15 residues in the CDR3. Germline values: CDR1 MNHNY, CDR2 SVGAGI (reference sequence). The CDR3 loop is CASSRTGPRTDTQYF. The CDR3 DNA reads TGTGCCAGCAGTAGAACAGGCCCACGGACAGATACGCAGTATTTT.

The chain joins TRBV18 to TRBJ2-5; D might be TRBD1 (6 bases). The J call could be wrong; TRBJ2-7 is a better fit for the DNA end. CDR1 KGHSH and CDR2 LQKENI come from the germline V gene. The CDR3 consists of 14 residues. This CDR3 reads CASSPVGQNYEQYF. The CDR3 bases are TGTGCCAGCTCACCGGTAGGACAGAACTACGAGCAGTACTTC.

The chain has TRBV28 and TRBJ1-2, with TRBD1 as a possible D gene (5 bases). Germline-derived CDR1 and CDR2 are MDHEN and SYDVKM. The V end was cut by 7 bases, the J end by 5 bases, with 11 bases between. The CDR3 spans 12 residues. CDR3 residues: CASTGAGYGYTF. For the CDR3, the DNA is TGTGCCAGCACTGGGGCGGGGTATGGCTACACCTTC.

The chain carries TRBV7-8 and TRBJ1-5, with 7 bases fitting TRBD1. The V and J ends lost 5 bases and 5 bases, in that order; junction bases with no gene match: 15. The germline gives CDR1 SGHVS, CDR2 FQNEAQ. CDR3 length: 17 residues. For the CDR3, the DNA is TGTGCCAGCAGCCTAAGACAGGGCGGGGGTTCGGATCAGCCCCAGCATTTT. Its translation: CASSLRQGGGSDQPQHF. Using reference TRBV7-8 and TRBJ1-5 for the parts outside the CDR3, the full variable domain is GAGVSQSPRYKVAKRGQDVALRCDPISGHVSLFWYQQALGQGPEFLTYFQNEAQLDKSGLPSDRFFAERPEGSVSTLKIQRTQQEDSAVYLCASSLRQGGGSDQPQHFGDGTRLSIL.